The clone carrying this TCR beta chain has just a few counts. The antigen is undetermined. TCRdb's copy holds only in-frame clones and misses some; the assay was immunoSEQ multiplex PCR. This sample has about 51,000 clones, with approximately 83% found just once. This sample was taken from a study of OX40 agonist ivuxolimab in advanced cancers. Findings and caveats of the study: CD4+ and CD8+ blood T cells expanded clonally by week 6 at 0.1 to 3.0 mg/kg.

The source is an adult with an advanced solid tumor such as melanoma, head and neck, liver or kidney cancer. Sequenced here: CD4+ or CD8+ T cells sorted from blood, sampled in a trial of the OX40 agonist ivuxolimab.

The CDR3 here is CSVSVSRGGIGADTQYF. In nucleotides, the CDR3 is TGCAGCGTTAGCGTTAGTCGAGGGGGGATCGGGGCAGATACGCAGTATTTT. The chain is built from TRBV29-1 and TRBJ2-3; either TRBD1 or TRBD2 may fit D (6 bases each). This CDR3 region has 17 residues. Germline CDR1 reads SQVTM; CDR2 reads ANQGSEA. V was pared by 5 bases and J by 4 bases, with 25 bases between.